This record looks at one T cell receptor beta chain sequence and its context. The data derive from a study of CD8 T cells in Susac syndrome. Random hexamers were used to reverse transcribe the RNA input (roughly 0.5 to 1 ug). Across 54 Vbeta and 13 Jbeta, TCR beta CDR3 was amplified with immunoSEQ multiplex PCR. TCRdb re-derived calls from the immunoSEQ multiplex PCR reads in MiXCR, one entry per CDR3 protein. The table shows under 550,000 distinct CDR3 sequences, with around 85% occurring only once. TCR beta from blood CD8+ and CD4+ T cells was sequenced. The CD8+ and CD4+ T cells were isolated magnetically using a negative isolation approach, whereas the TEMRA cells were enriched by FACS. The V segment lost 5 bases and the J segment 2 bases; nucleotides outside the gene matches: 9. Germline V gene sequence: CDR1 SGHDN, CDR2 FVKESK. The CDR3 has 15 amino acids.

Sequencing input: CD8+ T cells from PBMCs. The rearrangement uses TRBV14 and TRBJ2-7; 7 bases line up with TRBD1. This TCR was recovered from a human donor with multiple sclerosis. CDR3: CASSGEVTGAYEQYF. CDR3 nucleotide sequence: TGTGCCAGCAGCGGTGAGGTCACAGGGGCCTACGAGCAGTACTTC.